This is a list of T cell receptor beta chains from one sample in a study of beta chain features in type 1 diabetes. Measured with immunoSEQ multiplex PCR; TCRdb has only the in-frame clones, and not every one. The profile shows fewer than 300,000 clones, roughly a tenth of them singletons. The sample comprised naive CD4+ T cells from blood. These receptors were taken from a man aged 25 to 45 with type 1 diabetes. Both conserved end residues are part of each CDR3. The order of the fields is J gene, D gene, V gene, clone size, CDR3 protein, CDR3 DNA. The D gene is left open where the match is weak. The listing skips clone size in some rows; elsewhere it reads once, few, many or a size class.

TRBJ1-6	TRBD1	TRBV9	NA	CASSARQGSSPLHF	TGTGCCAGCAGCGCGAGACAGGGCTCTTCACCCCTCCACTTT
TRBJ2-5	TRBD2	TRBV9	few	CASSVGAGGPETQYF	TGTGCCAGCAGCGTAGGAGCGGGGGGGCCGGAGACCCAGTACTTC
TRBJ2-3	NA	TRBV9	few	CASSAATGMGTQYF	TGTGCCAGCAGCGCAGCTACAGGGATGGGTACGCAGTATTTT
TRBJ2-7	TRBD1	TRBV7-3	NA	CASSDGTGRQQYF	TGTGCCAGCAGCGACGGGACAGGGAGACAGCAGTACTTC
TRBJ2-2	NA	TRBV14	few	CASSHLVGGTGELFF	TGTGCCAGCAGCCACCTAGTAGGCGGCACCGGGGAGCTGTTTTTT
TRBJ2-5	TRBD1	TRBV29-1	NA	CSVERDRDSETQYF	TGCAGCGTTGAGCGGGACAGGGACTCGGAGACCCAGTACTTC
TRBJ1-6	TRBD1	TRBV6-5	NA	CASIGTGDSPLHF	TGTGCCAGCATTGGGACAGGGGATTCACCCCTCCACTTT
TRBJ2-7	NA	TRBV6-5	NA	CASSSYTGYYEQYF	TGTGCCAGCAGTTCCTACACGGGATACTACGAGCAGTACTTC
TRBJ1-2	TRBD1	TRBV25-1	NA	CASSEDRVGGYTF	TGTGCCAGCAGTGAAGACAGGGTGGGTGGCTACACCTTC
TRBJ2-1	NA	TRBV5-1	NA	CASSVSSTNEQFF	TGCGCCAGCAGCGTGTCGAGTACCAATGAGCAGTTCTTC
TRBJ1-2	TRBD1	TRBV4-1	NA	CASSPGPGTDGYTF	TGCGCCAGCAGCCCCGGACCCGGGACAGATGGCTACACCTTC
TRBJ2-3	NA	TRBV5-1	few	CASSQSGRFNTDTQYF	TGCGCCAGCAGCCAATCCGGGAGATTTAACACAGATACGCAGTATTTT
TRBJ1-6	NA	TRBV4-1	few	CASSQGMVAGYNSPLHF	TGCGCCAGCAGCCAAGGGATGGTCGCAGGGTATAATTCACCCCTCCACTTT
TRBJ2-5	TRBD2	TRBV30	NA	CACPSGGGETQYF	TGTGCCTGTCCTAGCGGGGGCGGCGAGACCCAGTACTTC
TRBJ2-7	TRBD1	TRBV19	NA	CASSIDRDRHYEQYF	TGTGCCAGTAGTATAGACCGGGACAGACACTACGAGCAGTACTTC
TRBJ2-7	TRBD2	TRBV5-8	NA	CASSSLAGTDYEQYF	TGTGCCAGCAGCTCCCTAGCGGGGACCGACTACGAGCAGTACTTC
TRBJ2-4	NA	TRBV7-2	NA	CASSLVAGRPKNIQYF	TGTGCCAGCAGCTTAGTGGCGGGGCGACCCAAAAACATTCAGTACTTC
TRBJ2-2	NA	TRBV30	few	CAWSVWGGGELFF	TGTGCCTGGAGTGTATGGGGAGGCGGGGAGCTGTTTTTT
TRBJ2-7	TRBD1	TRBV6-5	NA	CASSRDRGAYEQYF	TGTGCCAGCAGCCGGGACAGGGGGGCCTACGAGCAGTACTTC
TRBJ1-1	TRBD1	TRBV5-4	NA	CASRKAGGPMNTEAFF	TGTGCCAGCAGAAAGGCAGGGGGTCCCATGAACACTGAAGCTTTCTTT
TRBJ2-1	TRBD2	TRBV7-3	few	CASSTTPSGGSNEQFF	TGTGCCAGCAGCACCACTCCTAGCGGGGGGTCCAATGAGCAGTTCTTC
TRBJ2-3	TRBD2	TRBV7-2	NA	CASSFSGGGSTDTQYF	TGTGCCAGCAGCTTCAGCGGGGGAGGGAGCACAGATACGCAGTATTTT
TRBJ1-5	TRBD1	TRBV18	few	CASSPRGTGFQPQHF	TGTGCCAGCTCACCAAGGGGGACAGGGTTTCAGCCCCAGCATTTT